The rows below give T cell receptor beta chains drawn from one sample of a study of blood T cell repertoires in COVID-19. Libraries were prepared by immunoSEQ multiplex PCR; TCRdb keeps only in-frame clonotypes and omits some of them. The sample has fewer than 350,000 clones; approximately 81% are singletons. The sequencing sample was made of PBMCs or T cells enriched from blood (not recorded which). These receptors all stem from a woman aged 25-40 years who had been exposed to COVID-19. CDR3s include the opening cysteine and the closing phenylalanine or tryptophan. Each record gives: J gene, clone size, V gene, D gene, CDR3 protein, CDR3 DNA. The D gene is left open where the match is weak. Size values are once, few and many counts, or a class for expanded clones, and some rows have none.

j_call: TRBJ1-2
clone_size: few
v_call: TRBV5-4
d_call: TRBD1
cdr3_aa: CASSLGQGAREGYTF
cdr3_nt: TGTGCCAGCAGCTTGGGGCAGGGGGCGCGAGAAGGCTACACCTTC

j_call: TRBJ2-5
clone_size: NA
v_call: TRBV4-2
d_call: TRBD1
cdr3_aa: CASSQDGTGGETQYF
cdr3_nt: TGTGCCAGCAGCCAAGATGGGACAGGGGGAGAGACCCAGTACTTC

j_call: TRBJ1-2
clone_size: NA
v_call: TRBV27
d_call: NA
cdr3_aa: CASSSSDSFGYGYTF
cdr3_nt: TGTGCCAGCAGTTCATCCGACAGTTTTGGCTATGGCTACACCTTC

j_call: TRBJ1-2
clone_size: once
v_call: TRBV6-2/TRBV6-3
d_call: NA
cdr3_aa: CASSPHAPSGYGYTF
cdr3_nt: TGTGCCAGCAGTCCCCATGCCCCATCCGGCTATGGCTACACCTTC

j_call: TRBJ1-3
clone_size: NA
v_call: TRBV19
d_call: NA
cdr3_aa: CASSTRNFPGNTIYF
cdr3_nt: TGTGCCAGTAGTACCCGAAACTTCCCCGGAAACACCATATATTTT

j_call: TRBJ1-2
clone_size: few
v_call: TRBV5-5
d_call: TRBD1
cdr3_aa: CASSFQGGFSNYGYTF
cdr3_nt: TGTGCCAGCAGCTTCCAGGGGGGATTCTCTAACTATGGCTACACCTTC

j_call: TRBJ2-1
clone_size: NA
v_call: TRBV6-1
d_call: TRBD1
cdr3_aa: CASSVRGGQGPYNEQFF
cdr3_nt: TGTGCCAGCAGTGTCCGGGGAGGACAGGGCCCCTACAATGAGCAGTTCTTC

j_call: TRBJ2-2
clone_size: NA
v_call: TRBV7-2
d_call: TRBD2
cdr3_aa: CASSISGGDHTGELFF
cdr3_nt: TGTGCCAGCAGCATTAGCGGGGGGGACCACACCGGGGAGCTGTTTTTT

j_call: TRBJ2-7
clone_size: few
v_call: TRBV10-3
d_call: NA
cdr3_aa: CAITPNSGGKDEQYF
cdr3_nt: TGTGCCATCACTCCCAATTCAGGGGGGAAGGACGAGCAGTACTTC

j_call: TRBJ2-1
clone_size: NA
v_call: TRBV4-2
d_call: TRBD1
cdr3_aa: CASSLRTGSYNEQFF
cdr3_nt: TGTGCCAGCAGCCTCCGGACAGGTTCATACAATGAGCAGTTCTTC

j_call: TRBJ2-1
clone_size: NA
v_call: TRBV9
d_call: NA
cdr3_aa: CASSVVSRGDEQFF
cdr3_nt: TGTGCCAGCAGCGTAGTAAGCCGCGGGGATGAGCAGTTCTTC

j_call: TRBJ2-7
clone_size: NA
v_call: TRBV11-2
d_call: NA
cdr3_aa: CASEPLGGVAGYEQYF
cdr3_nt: TGTGCCAGCGAACCCCTGGGAGGAGTTGCAGGGTACGAGCAGTACTTC

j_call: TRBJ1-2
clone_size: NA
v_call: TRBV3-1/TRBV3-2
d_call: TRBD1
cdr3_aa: CASRQGTGGYTF
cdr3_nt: TGTGCCAGCCGACAGGGGACGGGGGGCTACACCTTC

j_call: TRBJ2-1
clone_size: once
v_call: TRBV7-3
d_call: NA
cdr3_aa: CASSLLGGTDSSYNEQFF
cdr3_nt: TGTGCCAGCAGCTTATTGGGTGGGACGGACAGCTCCTACAATGAGCAGTTCTTC

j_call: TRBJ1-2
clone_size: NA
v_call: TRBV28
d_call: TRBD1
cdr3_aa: CASSPTGAPNGVYGYTF
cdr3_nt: TGTGCCAGCAGTCCGACAGGGGCCCCAAATGGAGTCTATGGCTACACCTTC

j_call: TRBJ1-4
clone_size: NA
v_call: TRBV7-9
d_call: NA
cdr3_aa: CASSPRPNEKLFF
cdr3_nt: TGTGCCAGCAGCCCTAGACCTAATGAAAAACTGTTTTTT

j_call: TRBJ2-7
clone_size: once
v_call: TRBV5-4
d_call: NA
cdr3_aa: CASSPRSEFERLEQYF
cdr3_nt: TGTGCCAGCAGCCCCCGGTCAGAGTTCGAGAGGCTCGAGCAGTACTTC

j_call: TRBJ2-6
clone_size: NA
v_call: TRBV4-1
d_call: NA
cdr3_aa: CASRSVSGANVLTF
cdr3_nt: TGCGCCAGCAGGTCGGTCTCTGGGGCCAACGTCCTGACTTTC

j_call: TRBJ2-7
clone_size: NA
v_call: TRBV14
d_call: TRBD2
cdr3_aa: CASSMGTSAYYEQYF
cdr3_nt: TGTGCCAGCAGCATGGGGACTAGCGCATATTACGAGCAGTACTTC

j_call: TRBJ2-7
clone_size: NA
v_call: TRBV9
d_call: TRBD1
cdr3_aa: CASSPRTGEKQYF
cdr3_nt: TGTGCCAGCAGCCCCCGGACAGGGGAAAAGCAGTACTTC

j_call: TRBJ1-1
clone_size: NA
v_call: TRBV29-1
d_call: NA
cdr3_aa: CSVNRVLNTEAFF
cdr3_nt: TGCAGCGTCAACAGGGTCCTGAACACTGAAGCTTTCTTT

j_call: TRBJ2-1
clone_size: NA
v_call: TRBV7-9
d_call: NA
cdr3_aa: CASSLVYGLGGLAHNEQFF
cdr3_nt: TGTGCCAGCAGCTTAGTTTATGGGTTGGGAGGCCTAGCTCACAATGAGCAGTTCTTC

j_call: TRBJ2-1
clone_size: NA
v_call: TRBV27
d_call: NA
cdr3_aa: CASSFQGNRNEQFF
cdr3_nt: TGTGCCAGCAGTTTCCAGGGGAATCGGAATGAGCAGTTCTTC

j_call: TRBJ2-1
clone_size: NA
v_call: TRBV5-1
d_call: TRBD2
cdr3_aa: CASSFREGNNEQFF
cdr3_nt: TGCGCCAGCAGCTTTAGGGAGGGGAACAATGAGCAGTTCTTC

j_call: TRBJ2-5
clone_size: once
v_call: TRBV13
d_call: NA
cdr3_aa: CASSLIGGGETQYF
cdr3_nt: TGTGCCAGCAGCTTAATCGGAGGAGGGGAGACCCAGTACTTC